These T cell receptor beta chains were read from a single sample in a study of lymphopenia after photon versus proton radiotherapy. Assay used: immunoSEQ multiplex PCR; TCRdb lists only in-frame clones, some missing. Here the sample spans tens of thousands of clones, 92% being singletons. The input for sequencing was peripheral blood, taken from a patient treated with photon-based radiotherapy. The receptors originated from a man in his 60s with cholangiocarcinoma. Each CDR3 is given with its conserved first and last residue. Fields, in order: CDR3 DNA, CDR3 protein, V gene, J gene, D gene. A D gene is named only where the DNA matches it firmly.

DNA: TGCGCCAGCAGCCCTGCAAAAGTACGGACAAAGGGTTTAGAGCAGTTCTTC; CDR3: CASSPAKVRTKGLEQFF; V: TRBV4-1; J: TRBJ2-1; D: NA
DNA: TGCGCCAGCAGCAAGGGGCACGGGCAAGAGACCCAGTACTTC; CDR3: CASSKGHGQETQYF; V: TRBV5-1; J: TRBJ2-5; D: NA
DNA: TGTGCCAGCAGGTTAGGGACTAGCGGACTATACGAGCAGTACTTC; CDR3: CASRLGTSGLYEQYF; V: TRBV27; J: TRBJ2-7; D: TRBD2
DNA: TGTGCCAGCAGCCAAGACAGGGACCTACCCTATGGCTACACCTTC; CDR3: CASSQDRDLPYGYTF; V: TRBV4-2; J: TRBJ1-2; D: NA
DNA: TGCGCCAGCAGCCTATTCGCAGGGAACGGGGAGAAACTGTTTTTT; CDR3: CASSLFAGNGEKLFF; V: TRBV4-3; J: TRBJ1-4; D: NA
DNA: TGTGCCAGCAGCTTGGGGACAGGGCATAGCAATCAGCCCCAGCATTTT; CDR3: CASSLGTGHSNQPQHF; V: TRBV5-6; J: TRBJ1-5; D: TRBD1
DNA: TGTGCCAGCAGCTTAGTTCCAGACTCCTACGAGCAGTACTTC; CDR3: CASSLVPDSYEQYF; V: TRBV11-2; J: TRBJ2-7; D: NA
DNA: TGTGCCAGCAGCCGTCGGGGGGGTACTGAAGCTTTCTTT; CDR3: CASSRRGGTEAFF; V: TRBV5-8; J: TRBJ1-1; D: NA
DNA: TGTGCCAGCAGCTTAGTATTTGGGACAGGGGGCTCCTACAATGAGCAGTTCTTC; CDR3: CASSLVFGTGGSYNEQFF; V: TRBV4-2; J: TRBJ2-1; D: TRBD1
DNA: TGTGCCAGCAGCCCCGGGACAGGGAACGGGGTGGAGACCCAGTACTTC; CDR3: CASSPGTGNGVETQYF; V: TRBV11-3; J: TRBJ2-5; D: TRBD1
DNA: TGTGCCAGCAGTGATGGGACAGGGGCGGACATTCAGTACTTC; CDR3: CASSDGTGADIQYF; V: TRBV2; J: TRBJ2-4; D: TRBD1
DNA: TGTGCCAGCAGCAATGAGACAGTAGTAGTGACTAATGAAAAACTGTTTTTT; CDR3: CASSNETVVVTNEKLFF; V: TRBV5-4; J: TRBJ1-4; D: NA
DNA: TGTGCCAGTAGTAAAAACAGGGGGACTAGCGGGAGAGGGCGGCAAGAGACCCAGTACTTC; CDR3: CASSKNRGTSGRGRQETQYF; V: TRBV19; J: TRBJ2-5; D: TRBD2
DNA: TGTGCCAGCAGTCCGCCGGGACTCTCCTCCTACAATGAGCAGTTCTTC; CDR3: CASSPPGLSSYNEQFF; V: TRBV27; J: TRBJ2-1; D: NA
DNA: TGTGCCAGCAGTTTAGCAGGGCAGAACACTGAAGCTTTCTTT; CDR3: CASSLAGQNTEAFF; V: TRBV27; J: TRBJ1-1; D: NA
DNA: TGCGCCAGCAGCCAAGATGAGGGGCGGAAAGAGACCCAGTACTTC; CDR3: CASSQDEGRKETQYF; V: TRBV4-1; J: TRBJ2-5; D: NA
DNA: TGTGCCAGTAGTATCGGACAGCTGAACTATGGCTACACCTTC; CDR3: CASSIGQLNYGYTF; V: TRBV19; J: TRBJ1-2; D: NA
DNA: TGTGCTAGTGGTCCGCGGGGGCCAGACACAGATACGCAGTATTTT; CDR3: CASGPRGPDTDTQYF; V: TRBV12-5; J: TRBJ2-3; D: NA
DNA: TGTGCCAGCAGTTTCGGTCGAGGAGAGACCCAGTACTTC; CDR3: CASSFGRGETQYF; V: TRBV27; J: TRBJ2-5; D: NA
DNA: TGTGCCAGCAGCTTAACTAGCCCCTCCTACAATGAGCAGTTCTTC; CDR3: CASSLTSPSYNEQFF; V: TRBV7-8; J: TRBJ2-1; D: NA
DNA: TGTGCCATCAGTGAGTTTATAGCGGGACAACTAAACAATGAGCAGTTCTTC; CDR3: CAISEFIAGQLNNEQFF; V: TRBV10-3; J: TRBJ2-1; D: TRBD2
DNA: TGTGCCAGCAGCGTGGACAGGGCGGAGAACACTGAAGCTTTCTTT; CDR3: CASSVDRAENTEAFF; V: TRBV7-3; J: TRBJ1-1; D: TRBD1
DNA: TGCGCCAGCAGCGGACAGGGGGACACTGAAGCTTTCTTT; CDR3: CASSGQGDTEAFF; V: TRBV5-1; J: TRBJ1-1; D: TRBD1
DNA: TGTGCCATCAGTGAAGGGACAGGGGCCTTATCCTCTGGGGCCAACGTCCTGACTTTC; CDR3: CAISEGTGALSSGANVLTF; V: TRBV10-3; J: TRBJ2-6; D: TRBD1
DNA: TGTGCCAGCAGCCGAGGACTAGCGGTGGGTTGGGAGCAGTTCTTC; CDR3: CASSRGLAVGWEQFF; V: TRBV5-6; J: TRBJ2-1; D: TRBD2
DNA: TGCACCAGCAGCCAAGATTCAGGCCGCCAGCAGTACTTC; CDR3: CTSSQDSGRQQYF; V: TRBV1; J: TRBJ2-7; D: NA
DNA: TGCAGCGTTGAAGATCCGAGATGGCGGGAGCAGTTCTTC; CDR3: CSVEDPRWREQFF; V: TRBV29-1; J: TRBJ2-1; D: NA
DNA: TGTGCCAGCAGTGCGAGCGGGGAGAGCACAGATACGCAGTATTTT; CDR3: CASSASGESTDTQYF; V: TRBV27; J: TRBJ2-3; D: TRBD2
DNA: TGTGCCAGTAGTATAGGAGGGACAGGGGTTTCAGATACGCAGTATTTT; CDR3: CASSIGGTGVSDTQYF; V: TRBV19; J: TRBJ2-3; D: TRBD1
DNA: TGTGCCAGCAGCTTGGCAGTCGCCGATTACAATGAGCAGTTCTTC; CDR3: CASSLAVADYNEQFF; V: TRBV5-4; J: TRBJ2-1; D: NA
DNA: TGCGCCAGCAGTGAGGCTAGGGAGGGCAATGAGCAGTTCTTC; CDR3: CASSEAREGNEQFF; V: TRBV10-2; J: TRBJ2-1; D: TRBD2